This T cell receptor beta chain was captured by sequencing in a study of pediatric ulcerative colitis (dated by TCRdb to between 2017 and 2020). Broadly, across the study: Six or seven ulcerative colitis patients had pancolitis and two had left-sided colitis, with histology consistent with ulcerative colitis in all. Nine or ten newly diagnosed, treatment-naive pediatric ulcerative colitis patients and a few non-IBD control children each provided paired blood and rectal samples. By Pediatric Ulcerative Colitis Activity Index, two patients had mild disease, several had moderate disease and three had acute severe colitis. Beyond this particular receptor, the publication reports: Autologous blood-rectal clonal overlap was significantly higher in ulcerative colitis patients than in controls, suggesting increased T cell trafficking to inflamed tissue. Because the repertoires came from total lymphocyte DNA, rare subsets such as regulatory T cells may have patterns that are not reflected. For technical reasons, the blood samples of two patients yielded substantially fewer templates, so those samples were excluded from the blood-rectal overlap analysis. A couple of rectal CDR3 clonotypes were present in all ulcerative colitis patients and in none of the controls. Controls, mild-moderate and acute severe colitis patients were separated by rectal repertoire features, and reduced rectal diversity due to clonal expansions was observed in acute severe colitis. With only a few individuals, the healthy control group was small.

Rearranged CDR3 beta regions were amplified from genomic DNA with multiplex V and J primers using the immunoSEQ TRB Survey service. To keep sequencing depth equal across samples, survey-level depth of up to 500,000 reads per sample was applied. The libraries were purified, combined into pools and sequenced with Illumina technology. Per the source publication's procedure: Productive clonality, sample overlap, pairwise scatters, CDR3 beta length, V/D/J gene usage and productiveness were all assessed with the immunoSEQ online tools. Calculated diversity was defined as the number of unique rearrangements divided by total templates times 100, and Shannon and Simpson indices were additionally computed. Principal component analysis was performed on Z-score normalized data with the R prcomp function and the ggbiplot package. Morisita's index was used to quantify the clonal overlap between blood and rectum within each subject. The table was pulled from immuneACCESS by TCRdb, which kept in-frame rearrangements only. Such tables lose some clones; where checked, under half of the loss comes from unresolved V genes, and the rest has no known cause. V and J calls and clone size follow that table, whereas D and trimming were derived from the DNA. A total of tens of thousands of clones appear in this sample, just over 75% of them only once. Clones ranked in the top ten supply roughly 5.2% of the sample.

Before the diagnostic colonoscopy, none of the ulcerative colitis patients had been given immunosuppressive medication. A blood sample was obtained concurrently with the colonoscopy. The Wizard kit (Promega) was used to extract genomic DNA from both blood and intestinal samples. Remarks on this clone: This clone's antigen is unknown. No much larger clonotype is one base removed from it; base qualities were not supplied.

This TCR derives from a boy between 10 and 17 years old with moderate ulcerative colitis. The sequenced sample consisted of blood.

The CDR3 reads as follows: CATSRGGTSGNYNEQFF. The nucleotide sequence reads as follows: TGTGCCACCAGCAGGGGTGGGACTAGCGGAAACTACAATGAGCAGTTCTTC. The chain joins TRBV15 to TRBJ2-1; TRBD2 agrees with 11 junctional bases. At the junction V is shortened by 3 bases and J by 3 bases; bases outside the gene matches: 7. Measured from the cysteine to the phenylalanine, the CDR3 is 17 residues long. Of the read, only the CDR3 DNA is kept; its 51 bases are in frame from base 1. Taken from the germline V gene (reference sequence), the CDR1 and CDR2 loops are LNHNV and YYDKDF.